This T cell receptor beta chain was sequenced in a study of Graves' ophthalmopathy and Graves' hyperthyroidism. RNA transcripts served as template for amplifying TCR beta CDR3 sequences. First-round RT-PCR relied on HTBI primers, and a second-round multiplex PCR came next. Via MiXCR, TCRdb re-called the multiplex PCR reads, giving one row per CDR3 protein. The sample shows about 400,000 distinct CDR3 sequences, 15% to 19% of them seen only once. Germline V gives CDR1 MNHEY, CDR2 SMNVEV (reference sequence). The CDR3 totals 15 residues. Trimming pared 4 bases from V and 2 bases from J, leaving 9 bases between. Other autoimmune diseases, uncontrolled infections, pregnancy and lactation each led to patient exclusion.

This chain connects TRBV27 to TRBJ1-6; D is perhaps TRBD1 (6 bases). Specimen: peripheral blood. This sequence was found in a woman between 18 and 30 years old with stable Graves' hyperthyroidism. The CDR3 reads CASSSAGAYNSPLHF. CDR3 bases: TGTGCCAGCAGTTCGGCAGGGGCCTATAATTCACCCCTCCACTTT.